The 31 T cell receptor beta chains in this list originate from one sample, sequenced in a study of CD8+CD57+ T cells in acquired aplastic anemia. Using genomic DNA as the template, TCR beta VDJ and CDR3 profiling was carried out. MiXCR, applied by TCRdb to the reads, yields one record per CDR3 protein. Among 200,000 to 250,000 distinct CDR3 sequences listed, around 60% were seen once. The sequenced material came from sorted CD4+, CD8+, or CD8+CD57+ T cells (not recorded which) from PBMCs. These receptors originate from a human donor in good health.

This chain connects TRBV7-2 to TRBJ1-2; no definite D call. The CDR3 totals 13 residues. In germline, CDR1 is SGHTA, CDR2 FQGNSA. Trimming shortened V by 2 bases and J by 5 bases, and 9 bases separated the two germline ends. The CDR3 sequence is CASSLYREYGYTF. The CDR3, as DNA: TGTGCCAGCAGCTTATATCGGGAATATGGCTACACCTTC.

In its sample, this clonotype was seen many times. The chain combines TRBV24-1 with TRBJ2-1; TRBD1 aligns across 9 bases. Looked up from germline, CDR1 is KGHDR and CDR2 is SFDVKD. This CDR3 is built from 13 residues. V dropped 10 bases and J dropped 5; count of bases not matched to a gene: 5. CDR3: CATGQGSNNEQFF. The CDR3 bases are TGTGCCACGGGACAGGGATCCAACAATGAGCAGTTCTTC.

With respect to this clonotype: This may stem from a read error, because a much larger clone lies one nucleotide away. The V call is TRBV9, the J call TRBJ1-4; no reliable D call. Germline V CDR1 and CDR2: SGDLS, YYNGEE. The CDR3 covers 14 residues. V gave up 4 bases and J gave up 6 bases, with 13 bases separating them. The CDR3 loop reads CASSRDSDHEKLFF. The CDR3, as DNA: TGTGCCAGCAGCCGAGATTCGGATCATGAAAAACTGTTTTTT.

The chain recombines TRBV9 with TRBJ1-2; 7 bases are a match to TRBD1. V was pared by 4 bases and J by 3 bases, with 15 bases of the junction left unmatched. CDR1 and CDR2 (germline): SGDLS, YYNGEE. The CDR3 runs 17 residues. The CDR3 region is CASSPSTRQGLDYGYTF. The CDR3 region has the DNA TGTGCCAGCAGCCCTTCCACCAGACAGGGCTTGGACTATGGCTACACCTTC.

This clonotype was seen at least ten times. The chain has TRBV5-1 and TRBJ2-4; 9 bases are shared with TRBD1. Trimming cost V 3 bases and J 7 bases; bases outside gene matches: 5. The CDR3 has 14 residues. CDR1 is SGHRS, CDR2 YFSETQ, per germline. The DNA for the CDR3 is TGCGCCAGCAGCTACACAGGGGGCATTAACATTCAGTACTTC. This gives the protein CASSYTGGINIQYF.

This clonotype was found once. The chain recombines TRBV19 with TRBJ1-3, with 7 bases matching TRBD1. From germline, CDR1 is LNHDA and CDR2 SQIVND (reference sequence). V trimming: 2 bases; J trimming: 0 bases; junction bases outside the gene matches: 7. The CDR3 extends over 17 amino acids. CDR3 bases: TGTGCCAGTAGTATATTCGGACAGGTCATCTCTGGAAACACCATATATTTT. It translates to CASSIFGQVISGNTIYF.

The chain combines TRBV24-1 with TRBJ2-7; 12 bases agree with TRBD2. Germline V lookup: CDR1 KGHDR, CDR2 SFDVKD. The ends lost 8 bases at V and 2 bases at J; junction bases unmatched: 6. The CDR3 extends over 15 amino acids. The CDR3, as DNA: TGTGCCACCAACTTCCTAGCGGGAGGGACCTACGAGCAGTACTTC. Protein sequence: CATNFLAGGTYEQYF.

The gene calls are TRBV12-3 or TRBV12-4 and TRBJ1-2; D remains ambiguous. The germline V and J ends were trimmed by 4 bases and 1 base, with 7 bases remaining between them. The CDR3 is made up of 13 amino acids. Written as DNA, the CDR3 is TGTGCCAGCAGTTATATAAGTAACTATGGCTACACCTTC. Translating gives CASSYISNYGYTF.

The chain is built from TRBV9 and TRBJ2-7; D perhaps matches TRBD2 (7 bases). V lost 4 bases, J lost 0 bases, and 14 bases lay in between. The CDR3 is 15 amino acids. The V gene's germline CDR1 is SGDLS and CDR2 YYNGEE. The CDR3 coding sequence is TGTGCCAGCAGCCCGAAGGGGGGGCTCTCCTACGAGCAGTACTTC. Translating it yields CASSPKGGLSYEQYF.

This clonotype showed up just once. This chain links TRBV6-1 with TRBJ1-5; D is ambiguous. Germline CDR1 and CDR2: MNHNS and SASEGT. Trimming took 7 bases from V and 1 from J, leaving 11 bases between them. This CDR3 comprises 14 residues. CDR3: CASIDGWSNQPQHF. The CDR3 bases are TGTGCCAGCATAGATGGGTGGAGCAATCAGCCCCAGCATTTT.

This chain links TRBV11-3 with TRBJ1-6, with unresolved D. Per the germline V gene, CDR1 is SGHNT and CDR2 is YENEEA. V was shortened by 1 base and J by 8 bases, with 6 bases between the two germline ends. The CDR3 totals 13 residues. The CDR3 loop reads CASSLVRDSPLHF. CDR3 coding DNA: TGTGCCAGCAGCTTAGTCCGGGATTCACCCCTCCACTTT.

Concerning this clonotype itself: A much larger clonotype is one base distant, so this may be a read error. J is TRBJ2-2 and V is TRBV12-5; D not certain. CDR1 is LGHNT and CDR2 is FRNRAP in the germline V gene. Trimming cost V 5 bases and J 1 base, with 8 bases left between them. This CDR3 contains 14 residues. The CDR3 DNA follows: TGTGCTAGTGGTGCTGGAAAGAACACCGGGGAGCTGTTTTTT. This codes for CASGAGKNTGELFF.

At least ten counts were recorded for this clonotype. The CDR3 loop reads CASSEGGFGTEAFF. The CDR3 region has the DNA TGTGCCAGCAGTGAGGGGGGGTTTGGAACTGAAGCTTTCTTT. V gene TRBV2 combines with J gene TRBJ1-1, with D tentatively TRBD1 (5 bases). Germline V gene data show CDR1 as SNHLY and CDR2 as FYNNEI. The CDR3 contains 14 residues. The germline V and J ends were trimmed by 3 bases and 5 bases, with 13 bases remaining between them. The variable domain in full, with the rest retrieved from reference TRBV2 and TRBJ1-1, is EPEVTQTPSHQVTQMGQEVILRCVPISNHLYFYWYRQILGQKVEFLVSFYNNEISEKSEIFDDQFSVERPDGSNFTLKIRSTKLEDSAMYFCASSEGGFGTEAFFGQGTRLTVV.

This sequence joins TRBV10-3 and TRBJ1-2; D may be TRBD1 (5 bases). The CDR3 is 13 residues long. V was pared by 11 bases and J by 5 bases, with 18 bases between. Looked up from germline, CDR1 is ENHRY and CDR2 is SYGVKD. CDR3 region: CAASGGGRYGYTF. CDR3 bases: TGTGCCGCCTCCGGCGGGGGGAGGTATGGCTACACCTTC.

CDR3 DNA sequence: TGTGCCAGCAGTGGGCCACTAGCGGGGGCCTACGAGCAGTACTTC. This sequence encodes CASSGPLAGAYEQYF. This rearrangement joins TRBV6-5 to TRBJ2-7, with 11 bases fitting TRBD2. The CDR3 totals 15 residues. V was clipped by 5 bases and J by 2 bases; unmatched bases: 5. In germline, CDR1 is MNHEY, CDR2 SVGAGI.

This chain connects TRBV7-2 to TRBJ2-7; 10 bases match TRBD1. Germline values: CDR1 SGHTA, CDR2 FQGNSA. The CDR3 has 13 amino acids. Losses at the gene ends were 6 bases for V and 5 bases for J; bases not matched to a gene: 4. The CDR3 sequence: CASSETGGNEQYF. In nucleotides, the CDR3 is TGTGCCAGCAGTGAGACAGGGGGCAACGAGCAGTACTTC.

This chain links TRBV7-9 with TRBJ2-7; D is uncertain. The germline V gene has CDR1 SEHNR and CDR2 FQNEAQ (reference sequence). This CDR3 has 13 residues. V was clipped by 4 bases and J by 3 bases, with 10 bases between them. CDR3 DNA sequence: TGTGCCAGCAGCTCCTCTAAGGTCTACGAGCAGTACTTC. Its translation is CASSSSKVYEQYF.

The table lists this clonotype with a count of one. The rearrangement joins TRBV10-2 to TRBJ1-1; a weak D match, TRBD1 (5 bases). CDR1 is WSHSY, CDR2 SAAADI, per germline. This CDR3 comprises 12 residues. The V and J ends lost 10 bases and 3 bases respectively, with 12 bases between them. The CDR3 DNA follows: TGCGCCACCACATGGGGGTACACTGAAGCTTTCTTT. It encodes CATTWGYTEAFF.

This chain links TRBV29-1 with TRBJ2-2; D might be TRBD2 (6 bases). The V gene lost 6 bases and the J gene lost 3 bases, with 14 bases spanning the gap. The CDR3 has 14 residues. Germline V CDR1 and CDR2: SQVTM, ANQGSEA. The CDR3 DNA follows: TGCAGCGTCCTCGGGGGTTTGGACACCGGGGAGCTGTTTTTT. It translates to CSVLGGLDTGELFF.

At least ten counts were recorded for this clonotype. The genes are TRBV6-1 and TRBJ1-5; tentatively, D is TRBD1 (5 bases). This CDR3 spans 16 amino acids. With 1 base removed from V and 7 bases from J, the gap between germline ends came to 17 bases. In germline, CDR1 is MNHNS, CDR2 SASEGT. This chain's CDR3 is CASSEGRGGRDQPQHF. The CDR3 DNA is TGTGCCAGCAGTGAAGGGAGGGGAGGCAGGGACCAGCCCCAGCATTTT.

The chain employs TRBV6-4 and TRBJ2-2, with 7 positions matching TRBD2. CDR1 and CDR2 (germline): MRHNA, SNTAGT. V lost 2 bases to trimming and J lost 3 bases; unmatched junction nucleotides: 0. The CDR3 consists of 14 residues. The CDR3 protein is CASSDAGDTGELFF. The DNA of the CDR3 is TGTGCCAGCAGTGACGCGGGAGACACCGGGGAGCTGTTTTTT.

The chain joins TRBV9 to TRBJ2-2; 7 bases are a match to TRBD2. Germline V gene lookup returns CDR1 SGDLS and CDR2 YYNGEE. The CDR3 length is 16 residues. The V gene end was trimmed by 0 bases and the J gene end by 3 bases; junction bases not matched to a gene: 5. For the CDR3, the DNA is TGTGCCAGCAGCGTAGCAGGACTAGGGTACACCGGGGAGCTGTTTTTT. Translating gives CASSVAGLGYTGELFF.

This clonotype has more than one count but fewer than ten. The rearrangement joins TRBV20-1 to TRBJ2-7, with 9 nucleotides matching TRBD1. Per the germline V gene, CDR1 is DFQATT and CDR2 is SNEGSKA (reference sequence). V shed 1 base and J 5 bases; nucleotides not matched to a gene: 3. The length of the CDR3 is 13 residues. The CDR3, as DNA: TGCAGTGCTAGAGGGGACAGGGTCCACGAGCAGTACTTC. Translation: CSARGDRVHEQYF.

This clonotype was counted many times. CDR3 residues: CASSTPPRETQYF. The DNA for the CDR3 is TGTGCCAGCAGCACTCCCCCCCGGGAGACCCAGTACTTC. The chain links TRBV5-8 to TRBJ2-5, with D hard to call. CDR1 and CDR2 (germline): SGHTS, YDEGEE. The V end lost 4 bases, the J end lost 5 bases, and 12 bases lay between the germline ends. This CDR3 spans 13 amino acids.

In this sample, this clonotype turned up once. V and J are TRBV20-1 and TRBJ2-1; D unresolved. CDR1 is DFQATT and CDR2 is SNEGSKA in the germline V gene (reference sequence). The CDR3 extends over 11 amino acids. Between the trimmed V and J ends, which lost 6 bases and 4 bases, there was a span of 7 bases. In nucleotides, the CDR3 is TGCAGTGCGTTGGTGTACAATGAGCAGTTCTTC. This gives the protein CSALVYNEQFF.

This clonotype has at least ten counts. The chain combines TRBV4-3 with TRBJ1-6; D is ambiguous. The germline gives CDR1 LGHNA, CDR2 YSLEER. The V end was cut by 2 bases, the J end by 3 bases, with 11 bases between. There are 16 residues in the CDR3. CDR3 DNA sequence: TGCGCCAGCAGCCAACGCGGTGAAAGCTATAATTCACCCCTCCACTTT. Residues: CASSQRGESYNSPLHF.

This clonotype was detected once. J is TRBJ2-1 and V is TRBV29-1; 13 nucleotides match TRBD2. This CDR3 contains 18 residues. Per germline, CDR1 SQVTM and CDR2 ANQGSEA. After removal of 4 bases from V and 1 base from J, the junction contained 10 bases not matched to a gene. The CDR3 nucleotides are TGCAGCGTTGTTTTAGGGGGACTAGCGGGACGTTCCTACAATGAGCAGTTCTTC. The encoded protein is CSVVLGGLAGRSYNEQFF.

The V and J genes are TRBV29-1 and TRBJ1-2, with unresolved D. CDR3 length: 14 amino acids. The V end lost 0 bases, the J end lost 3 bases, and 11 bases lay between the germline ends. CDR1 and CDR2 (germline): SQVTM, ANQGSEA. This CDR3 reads CSVEDRHTHYGYTF. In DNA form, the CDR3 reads TGCAGCGTTGAAGACAGGCATACACACTATGGCTACACCTTC.

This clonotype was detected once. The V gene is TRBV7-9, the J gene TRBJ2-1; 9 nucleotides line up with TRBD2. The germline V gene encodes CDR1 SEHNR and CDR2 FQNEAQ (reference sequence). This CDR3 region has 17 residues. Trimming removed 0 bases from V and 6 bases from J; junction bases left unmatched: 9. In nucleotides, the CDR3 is TGTGCCAGCAGCTTAGCGAGCGGACTAGCGACATCCAATGAGCAGTTCTTC. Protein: CASSLASGLATSNEQFF.

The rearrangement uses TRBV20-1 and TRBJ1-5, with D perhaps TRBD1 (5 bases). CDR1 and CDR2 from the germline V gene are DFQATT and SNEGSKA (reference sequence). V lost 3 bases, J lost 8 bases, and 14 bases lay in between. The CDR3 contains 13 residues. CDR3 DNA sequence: TGCAGTGCTAGGCTCGGGGCAGGAGAGCCCCAGCATTTT. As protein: CSARLGAGEPQHF.

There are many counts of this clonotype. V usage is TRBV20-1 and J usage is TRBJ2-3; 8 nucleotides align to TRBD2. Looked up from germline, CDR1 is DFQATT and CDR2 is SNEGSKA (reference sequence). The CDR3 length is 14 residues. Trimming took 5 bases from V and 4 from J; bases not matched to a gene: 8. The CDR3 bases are TGCAGTGCTTCAGCGGGAGAGGGCCCAGATACGCAGTATTTT. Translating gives CSASAGEGPDTQYF.